The following is a T cell receptor (beta chain) sequence with its context. Its antigen is as yet unknown. The record originates from a study of cytomegalovirus exposure and HLA in healthy donors. The wider study: An earlier analysis identified 95 million to 120 million unique TCR beta sequences in approximately 190 million T cells.

Both 60 Vbeta primers and 13 Jbeta primers went into the PCR. Data came from immunoSEQ multiplex PCR; TCRdb stores just in-frame clones and leaves some out. The sample holds approximately 90,000 clones; 77% are singletons and the top ten take roughly 3.6%. The CDR3 runs 14 residues. With V trimmed by 4 bases and J by 4 bases, 8 bases remained unmatched. Per germline, CDR1 SGHRS and CDR2 YFSETQ. Overall study results and limits: According to the study, roughly 160 TCR beta chains were cytomegalovirus-associated. Rates of TCR association differed by HLA locus in a later analysis, with DRB1 highest and HLA-C lowest. Previous analysis showed most TCR beta V segments were productive about 87% or about 30% of the time.

The V call is TRBV5-1, the J call TRBJ2-7; TRBD1 matches at 7 bases. Material for sequencing was PBMCs. This clonotype was sampled from a man aged 30-40 years in good health and CMV-seronegative. The CDR3 DNA sequence: TGCGCCAGCAGCCTCAGCCCGACAGGGTACGAGCAGTACTTC. This sequence encodes CASSLSPTGYEQYF.